What follows are 9 T cell receptor beta chains derived from one specimen sequenced in a study of blood T cell repertoires in COVID-19. Repertoires were generated with immunoSEQ multiplex PCR, while TCRdb's copy carries only in-frame clones and drops some. The sample shows 170,000 or so clones, roughly four fifths of them seen only once. Specimen: peripheral blood. These receptors came from a woman between 70 and 85 years old with COVID-19, enrolled during active disease.

In this sample, this clone turned up once. The chain employs TRBV9 and TRBJ2-6; D unclear. Germline CDR1 and CDR2: SGDLS and YYNGEE. The CDR3 loop spans 13 amino acids. V lost 4 bases, J lost 4 bases, and 6 bases lay in between. The CDR3 DNA sequence: TGTGCCAGCAGCCCCGGGGGGGCCAACGTCCTGACTTTC. Its translation is CASSPGGANVLTF.

J is TRBJ2-7 and V is TRBV18, with a tentative D call TRBD2 (5 bases). The V end was cut by 3 bases, the J end by 3 bases, with 15 bases between. From germline, CDR1 is KGHSH and CDR2 LQKENI. The CDR3 consists of 15 residues. Here the CDR3 reads CASSPTGNQVYEQYF. The DNA for the CDR3 is TGTGCCAGCTCACCCACGGGAAATCAGGTCTACGAGCAGTACTTC. Full variable domain (outside the CDR3, taken from reference TRBV18 and TRBJ2-7): NAGVMQNPRHLVRRRGQEARLRCSPMKGHSHVYWYRQLPEEGLKFMVYLQKENIIDESGMPKERFSAEFPKEGPSILRIQQVVRGDSAAYFCASSPTGNQVYEQYFGPGTRLTVT.

The genes are TRBV27 and TRBJ2-3; possible D gene TRBD2, 5 bases. The CDR3 runs 15 residues. V was trimmed by 3 bases and J by 3 bases, leaving 13 bases between them. The germline CDR1 and CDR2 sequences are MNHEY and SMNVEV (reference sequence). The CDR3 sequence: CASSFRLAGTDTQYF. CDR3 sequence (DNA): TGTGCCAGCAGTTTCCGTCTAGCCGGTACAGATACGCAGTATTTT.

The chain couples TRBV28 to TRBJ2-7; 7 bases are shared with TRBD2. V shed 5 bases and J 7 bases; nucleotides not matched to a gene: 2. Per the germline V gene, CDR1 is MDHEN and CDR2 is SYDVKM. This CDR3 comprises 11 residues. The CDR3 loop is CASSQRDEQYF. In DNA, the CDR3 is TGTGCCAGCAGTCAGCGGGATGAGCAGTACTTC. The entire variable domain, with the rest obtained from reference TRBV28 and TRBJ2-7, is as follows: DVKVTQSSRYLVKRTGEKVFLECVQDMDHENMFWYRQDPGLGLRLIYFSYDVKMKEKGDIPEGYSVSREKKERFSLILESASTNQTSMYLCASSQRDEQYFGPGTRLTVT.

The genes are TRBV5-6 and TRBJ2-5, with 8 bases fitting TRBD2. V lost 3 bases to trimming and J lost 5 bases; unmatched junction nucleotides: 6. The CDR3 sequence is 14 residues long. The germline V gene has CDR1 SGHDT and CDR2 YYEEEE. The CDR3 protein is CASSSRASGETQYF. CDR3 sequence (DNA): TGTGCCAGCAGCTCGAGGGCTAGCGGGGAGACCCAGTACTTC.

CDR3 amino acids: CAISVGTGEYEQYF. The CDR3 DNA reads TGTGCCATCAGTGTTGGGACAGGGGAGTACGAGCAGTACTTC. The rearrangement links TRBV10-3 to TRBJ2-7, with 10 bases aligning to TRBD1. CDR1 is ENHRY and CDR2 is SYGVKD in the germline V gene. V was clipped by 4 bases and J by 4 bases; unmatched bases: 4. CDR3 length: 14 residues.

The chain has TRBV6-5 and TRBJ2-5; D might be TRBD1 (6 bases). CDR1 and CDR2 from the germline V gene are MNHEY and SVGAGI. The ends were cut back, 3 bases at V and 5 bases at J, with 16 bases in the middle. CDR3 length: 15 amino acids. The DNA of the CDR3 is TGTGCCAGCAGTTATGAGATACAGGGACGGGAGACCCAGTACTTC. This sequence encodes CASSYEIQGRETQYF.

This chain uses TRBV24-1 with TRBJ1-5; a weak D match, TRBD1 (5 bases). Deletions cut 4 bases from V and 6 bases from J, with 12 bases between. From germline, CDR1 is KGHDR and CDR2 SFDVKD. The CDR3 is 14 amino acids. The CDR3: CATSDSRDRQPQHF. CDR3 coding DNA: TGTGCCACCAGTGACTCCAGGGATCGTCAGCCCCAGCATTTT.

The chain employs TRBV7-3 and TRBJ2-3; 7 bases align to TRBD2. This CDR3 has 16 residues. The germline V gene encodes CDR1 SGHTA and CDR2 FQGTGA. The V gene end was trimmed by 4 bases and the J gene end by 0 bases; junction bases not matched to a gene: 7. As DNA, the CDR3 is TGTGCCAGCAGCTCGGTGGGGGGGATTAGCACAGATACGCAGTATTTT. As protein: CASSSVGGISTDTQYF.